Listed below are T cell receptor beta chains from one sample, sequenced in a study of T-cell reconstitution after alpha-beta-depleted transplantation in children. TCRdb passed the PCR reads through MiXCR, listing each CDR3 protein once. The top ten clones hold 2.6% of a sample with hundreds of thousands of distinct CDR3 sequences, around 11% of them seen once. Sequencing was performed on PBMCs from the stem cell graft donor, taken from the stem cell graft. These receptors originate from a human donor who donated a stem cell graft to a child with acute lymphoblastic leukemia. CDR3s leave out the opening cysteine and the closing phenylalanine or tryptophan. Size is stated for part of the rows, as once, few or many counts, or as a class when the clone is expanded.

cdr3_length	clone_size	v_call	j_call	cdr3_aa
12	many	TRBV5-1	TRBJ2-7	ASSPGSISYEQY
13	.	TRBV7-9	TRBJ2-5	ASSPGDLRQETQY
12	many	TRBV29-1	TRBJ2-7	SSTIPGRPGEQY
14	many	TRBV7-7	TRBJ2-2	ASSFQPSANTGELF
9	many	TRBV28	TRBJ2-5	ASRVQETQY
15	many	TRBV27	TRBJ2-2	ASSPRGVREGTGELF
12	many	TRBV9	TRBJ2-1	ASSVGGRVDEQF
11	many	TRBV27	TRBJ2-5	ASSERIQETQY
15	.	TRBV9	TRBJ1-1	ASSVDGGLRAGTEAF
13	.	TRBV9	TRBJ2-7	ASSVGKGESYEQY
12	.	TRBV6-1	TRBJ1-2	ASSRTGAYYGYT
14	many	TRBV20-1	TRBJ1-6	SADRVTVSYNSPLH
10	many	TRBV18	TRBJ2-1	ASSPRRGEQF
14	many	TRBV10-3	TRBJ2-3	AISSPGQGATDTQY
11	many	TRBV7-3	TRBJ2-1	ASSLTRYNEQF
14	many	TRBV9	TRBJ1-2	ASTPEEWWDLYGYT
11	.	TRBV2	TRBJ1-5	ASSETEDQPQH
14	.	TRBV24-1	TRBJ2-3	ATSTPGREGLDTQY
14	many	TRBV12-3/TRBV12-4	TRBJ2-2	ASSRPGLTNTGELF
11	many	TRBV15	TRBJ1-1	ATSRDLNTEAF
12	many	TRBV12-3/TRBV12-4	TRBJ2-1	ASSLSVLGNEQF
13	many	TRBV27	TRBJ2-7	ASSFPSSGRNEQY
11	many	TRBV4-3	TRBJ2-5	ASSLNARETQY
14	many	TRBV7-2	TRBJ1-5	ASSLGSRGINQPQH
13	many	TRBV5-1	TRBJ1-3	ASSPRGDPGNTIY
13	few	TRBV4-2	TRBJ2-1	ASSQEGGPRSGQF
14	many	TRBV9	TRBJ1-1	ASSPTGTGLNTEAF
12	many	TRBV28	TRBJ1-1	ASRGWQMNTEAF
11	many	TRBV29-1	TRBJ2-5	SVEVVQGETQY
12	many	TRBV20-1	TRBJ2-7	SGERGQLFAEQY
11	.	TRBV29-1	TRBJ2-3	SPSRERTDTQY
12	many	TRBV21-1	TRBJ2-5	ASSGSRLQETQY
13	.	TRBV18	TRBJ1-1	ASSPDRRRNTEAF
12	few	TRBV18	TRBJ2-7	ASSPPSTQREQY
13	few	TRBV5-1	TRBJ2-7	ASSRAGTLSYEQY
13	many	TRBV5-1	TRBJ2-2	ASSIARSRSGELF
13	many	TRBV10-3	TRBJ2-2	AISPGQENTGELF
14	few	TRBV18	TRBJ2-5	ASSPNRGQSEETQY
13	many	TRBV12-3/TRBV12-4	TRBJ2-2	ASSLWTGNTGELF
11	.	TRBV20-1	TRBJ2-5	SARDLAGPPQY
12	many	TRBV20-1	TRBJ1-2	SARDRSQGYGYT
9	many	TRBV20-1	TRBJ2-2	SARGTEKLF
13	many	TRBV9	TRBJ2-2	ASSQRPLNTGELF